The 2 T cell receptor beta chains presented below share a single source sample, sequenced in a study of T-cell memory formation after mild COVID-19. TCRdb reanalysed the 5' RACE reads using MiXCR and keeps one entry per CDR3 protein. The repertoire holds roughly 510,000 distinct CDR3 sequences, with roughly 17% as singletons. The sample was PBMCs or a T cell subset sorted from them (not recorded which). All receptors derive from an adult woman who had mild COVID-19 (a few samples of this study predate the infection). Cell type and time point are not known.

The chain links TRBV29-1 to TRBJ2-3, with 7 bases aligning to TRBD2. With 3 bases clipped from V and 5 bases from J, the junction kept 17 bases outside the gene matches. This CDR3 is built from 17 residues. Germline V gene lookup returns CDR1 SQVTM and CDR2 ANQGSEA. CDR3 protein: CSVENIGTGGRRDTQYF. In DNA, the CDR3 is TGCAGCGTTGAGAACATTGGAACGGGAGGCCGAAGAGATACGCAGTATTTT.

This chain links TRBV6-5 with TRBJ2-3; TRBD2 matches 16 bases. Germline V gene data show CDR1 as MNHEY and CDR2 as SVGAGI. The CDR3 is 19 amino acids. V trimming: 6 bases; J trimming: 2 bases; junction bases outside the gene matches: 11. The CDR3 coding sequence is TGTGCCAGCAGGCCGGGACTAGCGGGAGGGCCCTATTACACAGATACGCAGTATTTT. Translated: CASRPGLAGGPYYTDTQYF.